These 5 T cell receptor beta chains were sequenced from one sample in a study of CD8 T cells in Susac syndrome. After extraction with the RNeasy kit, roughly 0.5 to 1 ug of the RNA was reverse transcribed using random hexamers. A single record per CDR3 protein comes from TCRdb applying MiXCR to the immunoSEQ multiplex PCR reads. Of 140,000 to 150,000 distinct CDR3 sequences in the sample, 85% to 95% are singletons; the top ten hold about 0.11%. The material sequenced was CD4+ T cells from PBMCs. Receptors originate from a human donor with multiple sclerosis.

The chain uses TRBV11-1 and TRBJ2-3; D is uncertain. This CDR3 spans 12 amino acids. Germline assignment: CDR1 SGHAT and CDR2 FQDESV (reference sequence). V was pared by 1 base and J by 5 bases, with 4 bases between. The CDR3 loop reads CASSLVLDTQYF. CDR3 nucleotides: TGTGCCAGCAGCTTAGTTCTAGATACGCAGTATTTT. Full variable domain (remainder filled in from reference TRBV11-1 and TRBJ2-3): EAEVAQSPRYKITEKSQAVAFWCDPISGHATLYWYRQILGQGPELLVQFQDESVVDDSQLPKDRFSAERLKGVDSTLKIQPAELGDSAMYLCASSLVLDTQYFGPGTRLTVL.

V usage is TRBV2 and J usage is TRBJ1-2; D possibly corresponds to TRBD1 (5 bases). CDR1 SNHLY and CDR2 FYNNEI come from the germline V gene. The length of the CDR3 is 12 residues. The V and J ends lost 7 bases and 2 bases respectively, with 8 bases between them. The DNA for the CDR3 is TGTGCCAGCAAGGCAGGGAACTATGGCTACACCTTC. It translates to CASKAGNYGYTF.

The rearrangement uses TRBV28 and TRBJ2-6; D gene uncertain. The CDR3 runs 12 residues. V lost 10 bases and J lost 0, with 4 bases in between. Germline CDR1 reads MDHEN; CDR2 reads SYDVKM. CDR3 nucleotides: TGTGCCATCCTCTCTGGGGCCAACGTCCTGACTTTC. This codes for CAILSGANVLTF.

The V and J genes are TRBV19 and TRBJ2-5; D perhaps matches TRBD1 (5 bases). Trimming cost V 6 bases and J 4 bases, with 12 bases left between them. The CDR3 sequence is 13 residues long. CDR1 LNHDA and CDR2 SQIVND come from the germline V gene (reference sequence). The CDR3 sequence: CASSMQGAETQYF. The CDR3 DNA reads as TGTGCCAGTAGCATGCAGGGCGCAGAGACCCAGTACTTC.

The chain is built from TRBV20-1 and TRBJ1-6; D possibly corresponds to TRBD1 (5 bases). Germline V gene sequence: CDR1 DFQATT, CDR2 SNEGSKA (reference sequence). CDR3 length: 14 residues. V was clipped by 6 bases and J by 10 bases, with 19 bases between them. CDR3 protein: CSALGQGRGSPLHF. The DNA for the CDR3 is TGCAGTGCCCTCGGCCAGGGTCGTGGCTCACCCCTCCACTTT.